The 27 T cell receptor beta chains given below trace back to one sample, sequenced in a study of PD-1 blockade in mismatch repair-deficient tumors. Here immunoSEQ multiplex PCR was the method, and the copy in TCRdb shows in-frame clones only, minus some. The data contain 50,000 to 75,000 clones, around 88% of them singletons. The source material was peripheral blood, sampled 52 weeks after starting pembrolizumab. These receptors were taken from an adult with mismatch repair-deficient cancer.

The chain joins TRBV29-1 to TRBJ2-3, with D possibly TRBD2 on 5 matching bases. The germline V and J ends were trimmed by 1 base and 6 bases, with 11 bases remaining between them. From germline, CDR1 is SQVTM and CDR2 ANQGSEA. CDR3 length equals 13 residues. CDR3 amino acids: CSVEGGPTDTQYF. DNA of the CDR3: TGCAGCGTTGAAGGAGGGCCCACCGATACGCAGTATTTT.

This chain uses TRBV5-1 with TRBJ2-7; D possibly corresponds to TRBD2 (5 bases). There are 13 residues in the CDR3. Germline CDR1 reads SGHRS; CDR2 reads YFSETQ. Trimming removed 3 bases from V and 6 bases from J, with 13 bases in between. CDR3 nucleotides: TGCGCCAGCAGCTCTAAAACTAGGTTCGAGCAGTACTTC. Translating it yields CASSSKTRFEQYF. The whole variable domain, remainder taken from reference TRBV5-1 and TRBJ2-7, is KAGVTQTPRYLIKTRGQQVTLSCSPISGHRSVSWYQQTPGQGLQFLFEYFSETQRNKGNFPGRFSGRQFSNSRSEMNVSTLELGDSALYLCASSSKTRFEQYFGPGTRLTVT.

The chain carries TRBV28 and TRBJ2-5; D might be TRBD2 (6 bases). The CDR3 loop spans 14 amino acids. Germline assignment: CDR1 MDHEN and CDR2 SYDVKM. Trimming shortened V by 4 bases and J by 3 bases, and 12 bases separated the two germline ends. This CDR3 is CASSSPGRKETQYF. CDR3 coding DNA: TGTGCCAGCAGTTCGCCAGGGAGGAAAGAGACCCAGTACTTC.

CDR3: CSVPRLAGGLTAEQFF. As DNA, the CDR3 is TGCAGCGTCCCCAGACTAGCGGGAGGGCTGACCGCTGAGCAGTTCTTC. The chain couples TRBV29-1 to TRBJ2-1; 14 bases match TRBD2. Germline V gene lookup returns CDR1 SQVTM and CDR2 ANQGSEA. The CDR3 totals 16 residues. With V trimmed by 6 bases and J by 9 bases, 13 bases remained unmatched.

The chain joins TRBV7-9 to TRBJ1-1, with D possibly being TRBD1 (6 bases). Trimming pared 1 base from V and 0 bases from J, leaving 12 bases between. Per the germline V gene, CDR1 is SEHNR and CDR2 is FQNEAQ (reference sequence). This CDR3 has 16 residues. CDR3 residues: CASSLGGGRVNTEAFF. As DNA, the CDR3 is TGTGCCAGCAGCTTAGGCGGGGGGCGCGTGAACACTGAAGCTTTCTTT.

This clone was found a few times. The V gene is TRBV27, the J gene TRBJ2-7; D is unclear. The CDR3 sequence is 14 residues long. The germline V gene encodes CDR1 MNHEY and CDR2 SMNVEV (reference sequence). Deletions cut 5 bases from V and 3 bases from J, with 14 bases between. In DNA form, the CDR3 reads TGTGCCAGCAGTGCGGTCAACGACCTCTACGAGCAGTACTTC. It translates to CASSAVNDLYEQYF.

This rearrangement joins TRBV7-9 to TRBJ2-1; TRBD2 aligns across 12 bases. The CDR3 is made up of 19 amino acids. V gave up 4 bases and J gave up 3 bases; unmatched junction bases: 13. Germline-derived CDR1 and CDR2 are SEHNR and FQNEAQ (reference sequence). The CDR3 region has the DNA TGTGCCAGCAGCTCTGGACTAGCGGGAAGGGGGTGGTACTACAATGAGCAGTTCTTC. Its protein product is CASSSGLAGRGWYYNEQFF.

The chain has TRBV27 and TRBJ1-2; D perhaps matches TRBD1 (5 bases). V lost 1 base, J lost 7 bases, and 13 bases lay in between. The CDR3 has 14 amino acids. The germline CDR1 and CDR2 sequences are MNHEY and SMNVEV (reference sequence). CDR3 region: CASSLWGTGGGYTF. As DNA, the CDR3 is TGTGCCAGCAGTTTATGGGGGACCGGGGGTGGCTACACCTTC.

The chain is built from TRBV6-6 and TRBJ2-7; 8 bases agree with TRBD1. V shed 3 bases and J 0 bases; nucleotides not matched to a gene: 7. The CDR3 spans 16 residues. Germline V gene sequence: CDR1 MNHNY, CDR2 SVGAGI (reference sequence). The CDR3 region is CASSYRTGSSSYEQYF. The CDR3 DNA reads TGTGCCAGCAGTTATAGGACAGGGAGTAGCTCCTACGAGCAGTACTTC.

The gene calls are TRBV9 and TRBJ1-3; no clear D. V was shortened by 0 bases and J by 0 bases, with 4 bases between the two germline ends. The CDR3 has 14 residues. The germline gives CDR1 SGDLS, CDR2 YYNGEE. The CDR3 loop is CASSVDISGNTIYF. CDR3 in DNA: TGTGCCAGCAGCGTAGACATCTCTGGAAACACCATATATTTT.

V gene TRBV7-9 combines with J gene TRBJ2-7; no reliable D call. Germline CDR1 SEHNR, CDR2 FQNEAQ (reference sequence). Trimming removed 1 base at V and 6 bases at J, with 13 bases between. The CDR3 is 14 amino acids. CDR3 sequence (DNA): TGTGCCAGCAGCTTAGGGGTGGGCGGTGGCGAGCAGTACTTC. This encodes CASSLGVGGGEQYF.

This rearrangement joins TRBV11-2 to TRBJ2-7, with D unclear. Looked up from germline, CDR1 is SGHAT and CDR2 is FQNNGV. Trimming removed 1 base at V and 6 bases at J, with 7 bases between. The CDR3 has 12 amino acids. DNA for the CDR3: TGTGCCAGCAGCTTAGGCCTCCCCGAGCAGTACTTC. Its translation: CASSLGLPEQYF. Full variable domain (missing parts from reference TRBV11-2 and TRBJ2-7): EAGVAQSPRYKIIEKRQSVAFWCNPISGHATLYWYQQILGQGPKLLIQFQNNGVVDDSQLPKDRFSAERLKGVDSTLKIQPAKLEDSAVYLCASSLGLPEQYFGPGTRLTVT.

Regarding this clone: A junction end diverges from the germline sequence, so it may reflect a read error. This sequence joins TRBV30 and TRBJ2-3, with a possible D match to TRBD2 (6 bases). The length of the CDR3 is 13 residues. Germline values: CDR1 GTSNPN, CDR2 SVGIG (reference sequence). The CDR3 DNA reads as TGTGCCTGGAACCTAGCGAGCACAGACACGCAGTATTTT. Translating gives CAWNLASTDTQYF.

J is TRBJ2-1 and V is TRBV6-6; 10 positions agree with TRBD2. This CDR3 has 15 residues. The junction had 10 bases not matched to a gene; V was cut back by 6 bases and J by 8 bases. In germline, CDR1 is MNHNY, CDR2 SVGAGI (reference sequence). CDR3 coding DNA: TGTGCCAGCAGACGATCTAGCGGGAGTCGCGATGAGCAGTTCTTC. Amino acids: CASRRSSGSRDEQFF.

The V call is TRBV7-9, the J call TRBJ2-1; possibly TRBD2 for D (5 bases). V was clipped by 1 base and J by 2 bases, with 9 bases between them. The CDR3 covers 15 residues. Germline V gene sequence: CDR1 SEHNR, CDR2 FQNEAQ (reference sequence). The chain's CDR3 is CASSLGAGAYNEQFF. The DNA of the CDR3 is TGTGCCAGCAGCTTAGGGGCGGGTGCCTACAATGAGCAGTTCTTC.

This clone appeared a few times. The chain is built from TRBV7-9 and TRBJ2-7, with 8 nucleotides matching TRBD1. CDR3 length equals 11 residues. Germline V gene data show CDR1 as SEHNR and CDR2 as FQNEAQ (reference sequence). Germline trimming cut 5 bases from V and 12 bases from J; bases unmatched to any gene: 6. The CDR3: CASSPGQGRYF. The CDR3 coding sequence is TGTGCCAGCAGCCCAGGACAGGGAAGGTACTTC.

V is TRBV5-1 and J is TRBJ1-1; the D gene is possibly TRBD1 (5 bases). CDR1 and CDR2 from the germline V gene are SGHRS and YFSETQ. This CDR3 has 13 amino acids. V lost 5 bases to trimming and J lost 6 bases, with 14 bases between them. CDR3 residues: CASRTGLGAEAFF. CDR3 DNA sequence: TGCGCCAGCAGGACGGGCCTAGGGGCTGAAGCTTTCTTT.

The sample holds a few counts of this clone. The chain uses TRBV10-2 and TRBJ2-7; a weak D match, TRBD1 (5 bases). The CDR3 is made up of 14 amino acids. V was cut by 7 bases and J by 5 bases, with 18 bases left in between. The germline gives CDR1 WSHSY, CDR2 SAAADI. CDR3 DNA: TGCGCCAGCACGCCGGCACAGGTTAGGGACGAGCAGTACTTC. It codes for CASTPAQVRDEQYF.

The chain uses TRBV9 and TRBJ2-1; 8 nucleotides align to TRBD1. This CDR3 contains 16 residues. Germline CDR1 is SGDLS and CDR2 is YYNGEE. V dropped 0 bases and J dropped 0; count of bases not matched to a gene: 2. CDR3 loop: CASSVEGTGSYNEQFF. In DNA form, the CDR3 reads TGTGCCAGCAGCGTAGAGGGGACAGGCTCCTACAATGAGCAGTTCTTC. The full variable domain, in which reference TRBV9 and TRBJ2-1 provide the parts outside the CDR3, is DSGVTQTPKHLITATGQRVTLRCSPRSGDLSVYWYQQSLDQGLQFLIQYYNGEERAKGNILERFSAQQFPDLHSELNLSSLELGDSALYFCASSVEGTGSYNEQFFGPGTRLTVL.

The chain couples TRBV6-5 to TRBJ2-7; no reliable D call. V was clipped by 4 bases and J by 2 bases, with 18 bases between them. CDR1 is MNHEY, CDR2 SVGAGI, per germline. This CDR3 has 16 amino acids. The chain's CDR3 is CASSFLWSDTPYEQYF. The CDR3 DNA is TGTGCCAGCAGTTTTCTTTGGAGCGACACCCCCTACGAGCAGTACTTC.

This clone has just a few counts. The chain has TRBV6-4 and TRBJ2-2; 9 nucleotides match TRBD2. The germline CDR1 and CDR2 sequences are MRHNA and SNTAGT. Trimming removed 3 bases from V and 2 bases from J; junction bases left unmatched: 4. This CDR3 is built from 16 residues. CDR3 sequence: CASSEAGTSNTGELFF. As DNA, the CDR3 is TGTGCCAGCAGTGAGGCCGGGACTAGCAACACCGGGGAGCTGTTTTTT.

The rearrangement uses TRBV30 and TRBJ2-7; a weak D match, TRBD2 (6 bases). The length of the CDR3 is 12 residues. Trimming took off 5 bases at V and 5 bases at J, with 13 bases between the two ends. Germline CDR1 GTSNPN, CDR2 SVGIG (reference sequence). In DNA, the CDR3 is TGTGCCTGGGAGATGGGGACTGACGAGCAGTACTTC. Residues: CAWEMGTDEQYF.

This chain joins TRBV6-5 and TRBJ2-1; 7 bases fit TRBD2. This CDR3 region has 13 residues. CDR1 is MNHEY and CDR2 is SVGAGI in the germline V gene. Trimming removed 0 bases from V and 11 bases from J; junction bases left unmatched: 4. CDR3 bases: TGTGCCAGCAGTTACTCGCCCGGGACTAAGCAGTTCTTC. Protein: CASSYSPGTKQFF.

The rearrangement uses TRBV29-1 and TRBJ2-7; TRBD2 aligns across 12 bases. J lost 4 bases, V lost 4 bases, and 2 bases had no gene match. CDR3 size: 13 residues. The V gene's germline CDR1 is SQVTM and CDR2 ANQGSEA. This chain's CDR3 is CSVASGRGYEQYF. Here the CDR3 DNA reads TGCAGCGTTGCTAGCGGGAGGGGGTACGAGCAGTACTTC.

This chain links TRBV27 with TRBJ2-3, with a tentative D call TRBD2 (6 bases). CDR1 and CDR2 (germline): MNHEY, SMNVEV (reference sequence). The CDR3 sequence is 17 residues long. The germline V and J ends were trimmed by 1 base and 0 bases, with 14 bases remaining between them. The CDR3 DNA sequence: TGTGCCAGCAGTTTATACTCGACTAGTTTTAGCACAGATACGCAGTATTTT. Translation gives CASSLYSTSFSTDTQYF.

A word on this clone: A read error may produce the germline difference seen at one junction end. The chain is built from TRBV6-5 and TRBJ2-2; D gene unclear. Germline V gene lookup returns CDR1 MNHEY and CDR2 SVGAGI. The CDR3 contains 13 residues. Written as DNA, the CDR3 is TGTGCCAGCAGTTACTCGAAGACCGGGGAGCTGTTTTTT. It codes for CASSYSKTGELFF.

The V gene is TRBV7-9, the J gene TRBJ2-1, with 8 bases lining up with TRBD1. CDR1 and CDR2 (germline): SEHNR, FQNEAQ (reference sequence). The CDR3 runs 15 residues. Losses at the gene ends were 3 bases for V and 4 bases for J; bases not matched to a gene: 5. DNA of the CDR3: TGTGCCAGCAGCTTGCTACAGGGGGGTTACAATGAGCAGTTCTTC. Translated, it gives CASSLLQGGYNEQFF.